What follows describes a single T cell receptor beta chain. Germline CDR1 reads SNHLY; CDR2 reads FYNNEI. The CDR3 covers 14 residues. Unmatched junction bases numbered 2, after V lost 6 bases and J lost 0 bases. This sample is part of a study of blood T cell repertoires in COVID-19. Study information: T cells, B-cell-depleted T cells, or PBMCs supplied cDNA or gDNA.

How the authors handled the data: The assay estimated nucleated cells by amplifying reference gene primers. Sequencing used immunoSEQ multiplex PCR; TCRdb keeps in-frame clones, though not all of them. That table gives V, J and clone size, and the DNA gave D and trimming. The sample holds about 200,000 clones, approximately 86% seen once. The sequence derives from a man between 18 and 35 years old with active or convalescent COVID-19. The sequenced material came from peripheral blood. This sequence joins TRBV2 and TRBJ2-1, with 7 bases fitting TRBD2. The CDR3 protein is CASRGGSSYNEQFF. CDR3 sequence (DNA): TGTGCCAGCAGGGGCGGGAGCTCCTACAATGAGCAGTTCTTC. Full variable domain (remainder filled in from reference TRBV2 and TRBJ2-1): EPEVTQTPSHQVTQMGQEVILRCVPISNHLYFYWYRQILGQKVEFLVSFYNNEISEKSEIFDDQFSVERPDGSNFTLKIRSTKLEDSAMYFCASRGGSSYNEQFFGPGTRLTVL.